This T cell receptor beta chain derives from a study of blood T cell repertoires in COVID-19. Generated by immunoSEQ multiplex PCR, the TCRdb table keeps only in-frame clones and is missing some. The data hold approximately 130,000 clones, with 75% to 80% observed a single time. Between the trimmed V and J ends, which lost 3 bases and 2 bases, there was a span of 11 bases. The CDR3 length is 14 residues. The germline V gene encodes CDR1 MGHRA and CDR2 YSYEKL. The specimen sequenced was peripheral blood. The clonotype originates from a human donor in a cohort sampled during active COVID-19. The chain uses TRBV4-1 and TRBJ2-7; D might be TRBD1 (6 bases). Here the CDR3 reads CASSQLGTPYEQYF. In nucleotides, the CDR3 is TGCGCCAGCAGCCAGCTTGGGACACCCTACGAGCAGTACTTC.